These 21 T cell receptor beta chains came from one sample sequenced in a study of T cell changes during pregnancy in multiple sclerosis. TCRdb's table, derived via immunoSEQ multiplex PCR, lists solely in-frame clones and lacks some. The top ten hold over 7.5% of the sample, which has 65,000 to 85,000 clones, approximately 87% seen once. The specimen comprised peripheral blood, sampled after pregnancy. All receptors derive from a female donor in good health, enrolled as a control in a pregnancy study.

The chain is built from TRBV30 and TRBJ1-1; tentatively, D is TRBD1 (6 bases). Trimming pared 3 bases from V and 3 bases from J, leaving 14 bases between. Per germline, CDR1 GTSNPN and CDR2 SVGIG (reference sequence). This CDR3 comprises 14 residues. CDR3 amino acids: CAWRRGGGDTEAFF. As DNA, the CDR3 is TGTGCCTGGAGGAGGGGGGGAGGGGACACTGAAGCTTTCTTT.

This clone was picked up one time. The rearrangement joins TRBV25-1 to TRBJ1-6; D possibly corresponds to TRBD1 (5 bases). With 3 bases removed from V and 4 bases from J, the gap between germline ends came to 10 bases. CDR3 length: 15 residues. Germline CDR1 is MGHDK and CDR2 is SYGVNS. The CDR3 DNA reads TGTGCCAGCAGTGACGAGACAGTTTATAATTCACCCCTCCACTTT. Residues: CASSDETVYNSPLHF.

V is TRBV9 and J is TRBJ2-1; no definite D call. V dropped 1 base and J dropped 5 bases, with 7 bases sitting between them. Germline-derived CDR1 and CDR2 are SGDLS and YYNGEE. This CDR3 is 13 amino acids long. CDR3 coding DNA: TGTGCCAGCAGCGTACTCGCTAACAATGAGCAGTTCTTC. Residues: CASSVLANNEQFF.

The chain uses TRBV4-3 and TRBJ2-1; D gene unclear. V was cut by 8 bases and J by 6 bases, with 14 bases left in between. From germline, CDR1 is LGHNA and CDR2 YSLEER. CDR3 length: 13 amino acids. The CDR3 protein is CASSSLVSNEQFF. The CDR3 coding sequence is TGCGCCAGCTCTTCCCTCGTCAGCAATGAGCAGTTCTTC.

There are a few counts of this clone. This chain connects TRBV25-1 to TRBJ1-1; D is uncertain. Trimming took off 3 bases at V and 3 bases at J, with 11 bases between the two ends. Germline V lookup: CDR1 MGHDK, CDR2 SYGVNS. The CDR3 covers 14 residues. This chain's CDR3 is CASSDRDRDTEAFF. The CDR3 nucleotides read TGTGCCAGCAGTGACCGGGATCGGGACACTGAAGCTTTCTTT.

CDR3 in amino acids: CASSMDTRNTEAFF. DNA for the CDR3: TGTGCCAGTAGTATGGACACCAGGAACACTGAAGCTTTCTTT. This chain joins TRBV19 and TRBJ1-1, with D maybe TRBD1 (5 bases). Trimming removed 3 bases at V and 1 base at J, with 9 bases between. CDR3 length: 14 residues. The germline V gene has CDR1 LNHDA and CDR2 SQIVND (reference sequence).

V gene TRBV12-5 combines with J gene TRBJ1-1, with a possible D match to TRBD1 (6 bases). CDR3 length equals 14 residues. Germline V gene lookup returns CDR1 LGHNT and CDR2 FRNRAP. Trimming left V 7 bases short and J 3 bases short, with 15 bases between. This CDR3 is CASAEDSSYTEAFF. CDR3 in DNA: TGTGCTAGTGCCGAGGACAGCAGTTACACTGAAGCTTTCTTT.

The chain recombines TRBV5-6 with TRBJ2-7; possible D gene TRBD1, 5 bases. Trimming shortened V by 0 bases and J by 2 bases, and 12 bases separated the two germline ends. The V gene's germline CDR1 is SGHDT and CDR2 YYEEEE. The CDR3 totals 15 residues. The CDR3, as DNA: TGTGCCAGCAGCTTGGTCCAGGGAAGTGCCTACGAGCAGTACTTC. Translated, it gives CASSLVQGSAYEQYF.

This clone was seen only a few times. The CDR3 nucleotides are TGCGCCAGCAGCCAAGATTCAGCGAATGGCTACACCTTC. As protein: CASSQDSANGYTF. The chain employs TRBV4-3 and TRBJ1-2; D gene uncertain. The V end lost 0 bases, the J end lost 6 bases, and 8 bases lay between the germline ends. The CDR3 has 13 residues. Per germline, CDR1 LGHNA and CDR2 YSLEER.

This chain connects TRBV30 to TRBJ1-1; possibly TRBD1 for D (6 bases). V was pared by 5 bases and J by 0 bases, with 16 bases between. In germline, CDR1 is GTSNPN, CDR2 SVGIG (reference sequence). The CDR3 extends over 15 amino acids. In DNA form, the CDR3 reads TGTGCCTGGCACCCGCAGGGGATCATGAACACTGAAGCTTTCTTT. Its protein is CAWHPQGIMNTEAFF.

This sequence joins TRBV5-1 and TRBJ2-5; TRBD1 matches 10 bases. The J call may be in error: the DNA end matches TRBJ2-7 better. CDR1 SGHRS and CDR2 YFSETQ come from the germline V gene. The CDR3 covers 15 residues. The CDR3 nucleotides are TGCGCCAGCAACCCGGAGGGACAGGGGTCCTACGAGCAGTACTTC. This translates into CASNPEGQGSYEQYF.

The V and J genes are TRBV10-2 and TRBJ1-1; TRBD1 matches 9 bases. This CDR3 region has 13 residues. V lost 8 bases, J lost 4 bases, and 5 bases stayed unmatched. The germline CDR1 and CDR2 sequences are WSHSY and SAAADI. CDR3 DNA: TGCGCCAGCGCTGGGACAGGGAGCACTGAAGCTTTCTTT. Its translation is CASAGTGSTEAFF.

The rearrangement links TRBV28 to TRBJ2-7; 7 bases align to TRBD1. The germline V gene has CDR1 MDHEN and CDR2 SYDVKM. Unmatched junction bases numbered 4, after V lost 4 bases and J lost 4 bases. The CDR3 loop spans 13 amino acids. In DNA, the CDR3 is TGTGCCAGCAGTTCAGGGACAGAGTACGAGCAGTACTTC. Translating it yields CASSSGTEYEQYF.

The J gene is TRBJ2-7, the V gene TRBV5-1, with 7 bases matching TRBD2. The J segment lost 1 base and the V segment lost 4 bases, leaving 5 bases of the junction unmatched. The CDR3 runs 14 residues. In germline, CDR1 is SGHRS, CDR2 YFSETQ. CDR3 residues: CASSPYGGSYEQYF. The CDR3 region has the DNA TGCGCCAGCAGCCCTTACGGGGGGTCCTACGAGCAGTACTTC.

This clone was seen only once. V usage is TRBV7-2 and J usage is TRBJ2-1; TRBD2 agrees at 12 bases. In germline, CDR1 is SGHTA, CDR2 FQGNSA. There are 14 residues in the CDR3. J lost 8 bases, V lost 2 bases, and 1 base had no gene match. The DNA for the CDR3 is TGTGCCAGCAGCTTACTAGCGGGAGGGGATGAGCAGTTCTTC. Translated: CASSLLAGGDEQFF.

The gene calls are TRBV4-1 and TRBJ1-2, with unresolved D. CDR3 length: 15 amino acids. From germline, CDR1 is MGHRA and CDR2 YSYEKL. The V and J ends lost 5 bases and 7 bases respectively, with 20 bases between them. The CDR3 coding sequence is TGCGCCAGCAGCTCCGCGGCCCACGGAGGGATTGGCTACACCTTC. The encoded protein is CASSSAAHGGIGYTF.

The V and J genes are TRBV11-2 and TRBJ2-5; the match to TRBD1 covers 12 bases. With V trimmed by 4 bases and J by 7 bases, 7 bases remained unmatched. The CDR3 length is 15 residues. Germline-derived CDR1 and CDR2 are SGHAT and FQNNGV. Here the CDR3 reads CASSSGQGAPGTQYF. The CDR3 DNA reads as TGTGCCAGCAGCTCGGGACAGGGGGCGCCCGGGACCCAGTACTTC.

The chain links TRBV6-6 to TRBJ1-5; 9 bases map to TRBD1. Germline assignment: CDR1 MNHNY and CDR2 SVGAGI (reference sequence). The CDR3 is 14 amino acids. V trimming: 8 bases; J trimming: 2 bases; junction bases outside the gene matches: 4. In DNA form, the CDR3 reads TGTGCCAGCGAGGGACAGGGAGGCAATCAGCCCCAGCATTTT. This gives the protein CASEGQGGNQPQHF.

The chain employs TRBV28 and TRBJ2-5, with TRBD2 as a possible D gene (6 bases). CDR3 length equals 12 residues. The germline V and J ends were trimmed by 2 bases and 5 bases, with 6 bases remaining between them. Germline values: CDR1 MDHEN, CDR2 SYDVKM. The CDR3 is CASSLRGETQYF. The CDR3 nucleotides read TGTGCCAGCAGTTTACGGGGGGAGACCCAGTACTTC.

This clone was counted a single time. This chain links TRBV6-6 with TRBJ2-5; D is uncertain. V was pared by 7 bases and J by 1 base, with 7 bases between. Germline CDR1 reads MNHNY; CDR2 reads SVGAGI (reference sequence). This CDR3 region has 12 residues. CDR3 loop: CASKTVQETQYF. CDR3 nucleotide sequence: TGTGCCAGCAAAACAGTCCAAGAGACCCAGTACTTC.

The V gene is TRBV6-5, the J gene TRBJ1-1; tentative D call: TRBD1 (5 bases). CDR3 length: 16 residues. CDR1 MNHEY and CDR2 SVGAGI come from the germline V gene. V was cut by 1 base and J by 1 base, with 13 bases left in between. CDR3 protein: CASSYYPPGGNTEAFF. CDR3 sequence (DNA): TGTGCCAGCAGTTACTATCCGCCGGGGGGGAACACTGAAGCTTTCTTT.